The TCR beta chain under discussion was sequenced for a study of blood T cell repertoires in COVID-19. Across the study: Spain, Italy and the United States supplied samples that represented acute and convalescent COVID-19. Sources were T cells, B-cell-depleted T cells, or PBMCs; the material itself was cDNA or gDNA.

In the original processing: Estimated nucleated cell counts came from reference gene primer amplification. Profiling relied on immunoSEQ multiplex PCR, and the TCRdb table lists in-frame clones only, not all of them. D and trimming were read from the DNA, whereas the V and J calls and clone size are those reported in that table. The sample includes 150,000 to 190,000 clones, 70% to 90% seen only once; the top ten take roughly 8%. Trimming shortened V by 5 bases and J by 0 bases, and 16 bases separated the two germline ends. The CDR3 is 17 residues long. CDR1 and CDR2 from the germline V gene are LNHNV and YYDKDF (reference sequence).

Sequenced: peripheral blood. The V and J genes are TRBV15 and TRBJ2-2; the D gene is possibly TRBD2 (5 bases). This receptor was taken from an older woman with COVID-19, enrolled during active disease. CDR3 in amino acids: CATSGRTVPANTGELFF. The DNA of the CDR3 is TGTGCCACCAGCGGCCGGACTGTCCCCGCGAACACCGGGGAGCTGTTTTTT.